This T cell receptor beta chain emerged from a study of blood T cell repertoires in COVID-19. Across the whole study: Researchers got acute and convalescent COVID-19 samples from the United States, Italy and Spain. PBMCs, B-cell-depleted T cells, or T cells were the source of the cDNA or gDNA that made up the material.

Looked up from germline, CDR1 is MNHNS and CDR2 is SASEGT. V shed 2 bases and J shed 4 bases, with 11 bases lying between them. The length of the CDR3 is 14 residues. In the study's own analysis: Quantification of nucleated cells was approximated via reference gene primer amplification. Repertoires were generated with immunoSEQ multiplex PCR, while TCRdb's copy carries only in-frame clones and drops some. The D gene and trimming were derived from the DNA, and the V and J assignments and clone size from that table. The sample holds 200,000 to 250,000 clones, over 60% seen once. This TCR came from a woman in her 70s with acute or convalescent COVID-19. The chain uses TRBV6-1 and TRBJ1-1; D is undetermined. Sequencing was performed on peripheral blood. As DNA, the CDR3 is TGTGCCAGCAGTGAATACGGGAGGGTCACTGAAGCTTTCTTT. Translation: CASSEYGRVTEAFF.